These 18 T cell receptor beta chains share one sample of origin, sequenced in a study of shared clonotypes between healthy human individuals. Repertoires were generated with immunoSEQ multiplex PCR, while TCRdb's copy carries only in-frame clones and drops some. In the table there are hundreds of thousands of clones, 92% of which are singletons. CD45RO-negative, CCR7-selected cells formed the naive CD8 fraction, which excluded terminally differentiated effector memory CD45RA+ cells. Source material: naive CD8+ T cells sorted from blood. Source of these receptors: a young man in good health.

The chain uses TRBV2 and TRBJ1-3; unclear D gene. The CDR3 loop spans 18 amino acids. Trimming took off 2 bases at V and 2 bases at J, with 19 bases between the two ends. The V gene's germline CDR1 is SNHLY and CDR2 FYNNEI. The CDR3 region has the DNA TGTGCCAGCAGTGAACGGCCGAAGTCGCCGAGGACTGGAAACACCATATATTTT. Translated: CASSERPKSPRTGNTIYF.

The gene calls are TRBV28 and TRBJ1-3; D is unresolved. This CDR3 has 11 amino acids. With 5 bases removed from V and 6 bases from J, the gap between germline ends came to 5 bases. Germline lookup yields CDR1 MDHEN and CDR2 SYDVKM. The CDR3 protein is CASSLVNTIYF. The CDR3 region has the DNA TGTGCCAGCAGTCTTGTAAACACCATATATTTT.

The genes are TRBV7-9 and TRBJ2-7; D is ambiguous. The CDR3 loop spans 13 amino acids. The ends were cut back, 3 bases at V and 3 bases at J, with 9 bases in the middle. Germline CDR1 reads SEHNR; CDR2 reads FQNEAQ (reference sequence). DNA for the CDR3: TGTGCCAGCAGCTTGGGCAGCCACTACGAGCAGTACTTC. This gives the protein CASSLGSHYEQYF.

Remarks on this clone: Other nucleotide sequences from this sample produce the same CDR3. The chain carries TRBV4-1 and TRBJ2-1; D is undetermined. Trimming removed 0 bases from V and 0 bases from J, with 6 bases in between. Per the germline V gene, CDR1 is MGHRA and CDR2 is YSYEKL. The CDR3 has 15 amino acids. CDR3 nucleotides: TGCGCCAGCAGCCAAGATCCAGTCTCCTACAATGAGCAGTTCTTC. Protein product: CASSQDPVSYNEQFF.

The V call is TRBV29-1, the J call TRBJ2-3; D gene unclear. The CDR3 loop spans 10 amino acids. Germline values: CDR1 SQVTM, CDR2 ANQGSEA. V lost 7 bases to trimming and J lost 3 bases, with 5 bases between them. The CDR3 sequence is CSAFTDTQYF. The CDR3 nucleotides read TGCAGCGCTTTTACAGATACGCAGTATTTT.

The rearrangement uses TRBV10-3 and TRBJ2-2, with 7 bases fitting TRBD2. CDR3 length: 15 amino acids. After removal of 2 bases from V and 4 bases from J, the junction contained 4 bases not matched to a gene. Germline V gene sequence: CDR1 ENHRY, CDR2 SYGVKD. The CDR3 bases are TGTGCCATCAGTGAGATGCGGGAGTCCACCGGGGAGCTGTTTTTT. Protein product: CAISEMRESTGELFF.

V and J are TRBV29-1 and TRBJ2-7; tentatively, D is TRBD1 (6 bases). The V end was cut by 7 bases, the J end by 5 bases, with 12 bases between. Germline V CDR1 and CDR2: SQVTM, ANQGSEA. This CDR3 has 11 residues. CDR3 DNA sequence: TGCAGCGGACTCACAGGGAACGAGCAGTACTTC. This codes for CSGLTGNEQYF.

J is TRBJ2-7 and V is TRBV5-1, with 9 bases identical to TRBD1. The CDR3 spans 16 residues. The J segment lost 4 bases and the V segment lost 4 bases, leaving 12 bases of the junction unmatched. Germline lookup yields CDR1 SGHRS and CDR2 YFSETQ. The CDR3 is CASSPRGGTGIYEQYF. As DNA, the CDR3 is TGCGCCAGCAGCCCTCGGGGAGGGACAGGGATATACGAGCAGTACTTC.

This rearrangement joins TRBV19 to TRBJ2-1; D gene uncertain. The germline V gene has CDR1 LNHDA and CDR2 SQIVND (reference sequence). V lost 0 bases, J lost 9 bases, and 27 bases lay in between. This CDR3 has 19 amino acids. CDR3 sequence (DNA): TGTGCCAGTAGTATAGATCCCCCTCTCGTTTACCCCCCCGGCGGTGAGCAGTTCTTC. Protein sequence: CASSIDPPLVYPPGGEQFF.

As regards this clone: The sample holds other DNA sequences that translate to the same CDR3. This chain uses TRBV7-9 with TRBJ1-1; TRBD1 matches at 8 bases. The CDR3 has 14 amino acids. Looked up from germline, CDR1 is SEHNR and CDR2 is FQNEAQ (reference sequence). V was clipped by 5 bases and J by 2 bases; unmatched bases: 4. The CDR3 is CASSLGQGNTEAFF. The CDR3, as DNA: TGTGCCAGCAGCCTTGGACAGGGAAACACTGAAGCTTTCTTT.

The J gene is TRBJ1-5, the V gene TRBV27; TRBD1 matches 7 bases. There are 15 residues in the CDR3. Germline loops: CDR1 MNHEY, CDR2 SMNVEV (reference sequence). The V gene end was trimmed by 2 bases and the J gene end by 9 bases; junction bases not matched to a gene: 10. The CDR3 DNA sequence: TGTGCCAGCAGTTTAGCTCCAGGGGGTGGAGTGCCCCAGCATTTT. It translates to CASSLAPGGGVPQHF.

V is TRBV11-2 and J is TRBJ2-7; possible D gene TRBD2, 5 bases. This CDR3 is 14 amino acids long. Germline V lookup: CDR1 SGHAT, CDR2 FQNNGV. Trimming took 4 bases from V and 5 from J, leaving 15 bases between them. CDR3 loop: CASSSRGGGHEQYF. CDR3 DNA: TGTGCCAGCAGCTCGCGCGGCGGAGGCCACGAGCAGTACTTC.

The chain links TRBV7-8 to TRBJ2-2; no reliable D call. Germline V gene lookup returns CDR1 SGHVS and CDR2 FQNEAQ. Trimming cost V 0 bases and J 1 base, with 3 bases left between them. The CDR3 runs 14 residues. For the CDR3, the DNA is TGTGCCAGCAGCTTAGCGGAGAACACCGGGGAGCTGTTTTTT. Translation gives CASSLAENTGELFF. The full variable domain, in which reference TRBV7-8 and TRBJ2-2 provide the parts outside the CDR3, is GAGVSQSPRYKVAKRGQDVALRCDPISGHVSLFWYQQALGQGPEFLTYFQNEAQLDKSGLPSDRFFAERPEGSVSTLKIQRTQQEDSAVYLCASSLAENTGELFFGEGSRLTVL.

V is TRBV28 and J is TRBJ2-2; D unclear. CDR1 MDHEN and CDR2 SYDVKM come from the germline V gene. This CDR3 has 14 amino acids. V lost 6 bases to trimming and J lost 6 bases, with 14 bases between them. The CDR3 sequence: CASRPFRVAGELFF. CDR3 nucleotide sequence: TGTGCCAGCAGACCCTTTCGGGTCGCCGGGGAGCTGTTTTTT.

As to this clone: This CDR3 is also generated by other DNA sequences in the sample. This chain uses TRBV9 with TRBJ1-2; D is possibly TRBD1 (6 bases). Per the germline V gene, CDR1 is SGDLS and CDR2 is YYNGEE. This CDR3 has 14 residues. V lost 3 bases and J lost 4, with 13 bases in between. CDR3 residues: CASSGHRELYGYTF. In DNA, the CDR3 is TGTGCCAGCAGCGGACACAGGGAACTCTATGGCTACACCTTC.

The chain has TRBV7-9 and TRBJ2-7; 8 bases map to TRBD1. The CDR3 runs to 18 residues. Trimming cost V 1 base and J 3 bases; bases outside gene matches: 14. Germline V gene data show CDR1 as SEHNR and CDR2 as FQNEAQ (reference sequence). CDR3 nucleotides: TGTGCCAGCAGCTTAGAACCCCCTGACAGGGGTACGAGCTACGAGCAGTACTTC. As protein: CASSLEPPDRGTSYEQYF.

This chain connects TRBV7-9 to TRBJ2-1; 9 bases map to TRBD2. V trimming: 5 bases; J trimming: 8 bases; junction bases outside the gene matches: 13. The CDR3 runs to 16 residues. Germline lookup yields CDR1 SEHNR and CDR2 FQNEAQ (reference sequence). The DNA of the CDR3 is TGTGCCAGCAGCCCGCCGGGCGGGACTAGCTTCGATGAGCAGTTCTTC. As protein: CASSPPGGTSFDEQFF. Variable domain in full (rest from reference TRBV7-9 and TRBJ2-1): DTGVSQNPRHKITKRGQNVTFRCDPISEHNRLYWYRQTLGQGPEFLTYFQNEAQLEKSRLLSDRFSAERPKGSFSTLEIQRTEQGDSAMYLCASSPPGGTSFDEQFFGPGTRLTVL.

This clone was seen just once. The CDR3 region has the DNA TGTGCCAGCAGCTTAGAAGCGGACCCCTACAATGAGCAGTTCTTC. This sequence encodes CASSLEADPYNEQFF. The V call is TRBV7-6, the J call TRBJ2-1, with a weak D call TRBD2 (5 bases). Trimming took 1 base from V and 2 from J, leaving 9 bases between them. Germline V gene sequence: CDR1 SGHVS, CDR2 FNYEAQ. This CDR3 is 15 amino acids long.